This T cell receptor beta chain is from a study of cytomegalovirus exposure and HLA in healthy donors (dated by TCRdb to the late 2010s). Describing the broader study: An earlier analysis of 587 of the donors reported approximately 290 Gb of sequence data and 120 million or so unique TCR beta sequences from 150 million to 200 million T cells. Genome-wide SNP genotypes for about 65% of the roughly 700 donors were used in a later genetic analysis, which treated that subset as a discovery cohort. The study was designed to test whether signatures of past pathogen exposure could be identified by cataloging public T cell receptors. Besides the first cohort of around 670 subjects, a separate validation cohort made up of some 110 different subjects was used. Of the 300 to 500 genotyped donors, 75% to 85% were placed in the genetic ancestry cluster associated with self-reported Caucasian donors. A later analysis re-analyzed previously published TCR beta repertoires from approximately 700 donors and added high-resolution HLA genotyping to study TCR occurrence patterns. Around 320 gigabases of sequencing data and approximately 80 million unique TCR sequences were included in an early release covering several hundred HLA-typed donors. Among 398 genotyped donors of the cohort, an average of about 240,000 unique TCR beta nucleotide sequences were sequenced per donor, approximately 20% of them non-productive. In an earlier analysis of over 550 of the donors, high-throughput TCR beta sequencing was used to judge whether each TCR beta V gene segment behaved as functional or pseudogenic. Every discovery cohort repertoire had been produced on one sequencing platform. High-throughput TCR immunosequencing, statistical association of individual TCRs with disease status, and machine learning were combined to predict cytomegalovirus infection status. The study used immunosequencing to profile the T cell repertoires of 670 or so subjects and linked those repertoires to cytomegalovirus serostatus. A handful of DR-DQ haplotypes were handled as single units for association and clustering because linkage in the cohort was strong. Class I and class II HLA loci were covered by the typing at four-digit resolution. Typing coverage varied by locus: about 629-640 donors for A, B, C, DRB1 and DQB1; roughly 560 for DQA1; about 600 for DPA1; 400 to 480 for DPB1. The later analysis used no new phenotypic data to find candidate immune exposures, relying instead on TCR beta sequences and their occurrence across donors. Donor age, sex, ethnicity and CMV serostatus were compiled together with the repertoire data.

The library was made by the immunoSEQ multiplex PCR assay. A mixture of 60 forward primers for TCR Vbeta segments and 13 reverse primers for TCR Jbeta segments was used in the multiplex PCR. The CDR3 region of rearranged TCR beta genes was amplified from genomic DNA with a multiplex PCR assay. The Illumina HiSeq System was used to sequence the amplified TCR beta libraries as 87-base-pair reads. Under the source paper's analysis protocol: A later analysis tallied 75 million to 95 million unique TCR beta chains across the approximately 670 repertoires, and approximately 12 million of those chains were shared by two or more donors. A nearest-neighbor algorithm error-corrected the raw reads and collapsed the reads into unique sequences, merging closely related sequences to remove PCR and sequencing errors. To assign V, D and J gene segments, CDR3 sequences were aligned to IMGT reference sequences. For a sequence to be retained, at least a six-nucleotide match to both a V gene segment and a J gene segment was required. Rearrangements were called productive when the CDR3 lacked stop codons and stayed in frame with V and J; all others were non-productive. Following IMGT convention, CDR3 was defined as the stretch from the second conserved V-encoded cysteine to the conserved J-encoded phenylalanine. Sequences without an unambiguous match to a single V gene segment were excluded from the earlier analysis of 450 to 750 of the donors. In an earlier analysis of several hundred of the donors, V segments were called functional above 56.7% productive rearrangements and were called segregating when the between-donor standard deviation exceeded 5%. A statistical classification framework was developed to diagnose cytomegalovirus status using the catalog of TCR beta chain sequences. In a later analysis, V and J genes were assigned by comparing TCR nucleotide sequences against IMGT/GENE-DB human TR gene sequences. In a later analysis, CDR3 sequences and most-parsimonious VDJ recombination scenarios were assigned using the TCRdist pipeline. In a later analysis, every TCR beta chain was defined by the combination of its CDR3 amino acid sequence and its V-gene family, and reads without a unique V-gene family were dropped. As a way to deal with suspected cross-contamination and a sequencing artifact, a later analysis dropped under 600 nucleotide sequences that were highly shared and had low generation probability. A later analysis calculated a clonal expansion index for each public chain from normalized within-repertoire ranks of inferred template counts. Generation probabilities in a later analysis came from a VDJ recombination model fitted to out-of-frame rearrangements, and those results were checked against IGoR. In a later analysis, TCR-TCR, TCR-HLA and TCR-CMV co-occurrence was scored with hypergeometric tests, and a repertoire-size bias correction was applied to TCR pairs. To estimate false discovery rates, a later analysis permuted the HLA or CMV assignments 20 times. In a later analysis, co-occurring TCRs were grouped using DBSCAN, and TCRdist sequence similarity was added for clustering within HLA-allele-positive subsets. Repertoires with fewer than 30,000 or more than 120,000 public chains were left out of co-occurrence clustering, as were four to six repertoires with anomalous nucleotide sharing. Not all clones reach the TCRdb copy of this immuneACCESS table, which keeps in-frame sequences only. Checked studies attribute under half of the gap to unresolved V genes and leave the rest unexplained. For V, J and clone size, that table is used; D and trimming come from the DNA. The sample table contains more than 95,000 clones; only one count was recorded for 65% to 75% of them. The ten largest account for around 4% of the sample.

What the research found in general, with its limitations: Some IMGT-functional V segments, including TRBV6-2 and TRBV6-3, could not be told apart with the 87-base-pair reads, so those segments were excluded. Three of the identified cytomegalovirus-associated TCR beta chains were confirmed in vitro to be specific for cytomegalovirus antigens. Most TCR sequences were observed very rarely across donors, whereas some public TCRs were present in many individuals. In an earlier analysis of around 600 of the donors, most TCR beta V segments appeared in productive rearrangements about 90% or about 30% of the time, broadly matching IMGT annotations. In the study, about 150 TCR beta chains were listed as associated with cytomegalovirus. For the cohort, immune exposure information was limited to CMV serostatus. Only TCR beta chains were sequenced in this cohort, and the absence of alpha or paired-chain data limited detectable features. Because HLA typing was unavailable for some donors at each locus, only the typed subset was used in association tests. According to the authors, the approach could potentially be generalized to other disease states and immunological phenotypes. An association between a missense DCLRE1C variant and V-gene and J-gene trimming of TCR beta chains was found in a later genetic analysis and replicated in an independent cohort. A later genetic analysis reported fewer N-insertions in productive TCRs among donors in an Asian-associated ancestry cluster than the approximately 700-donor mean. Presence/absence analyses assumed roughly uniform sequencing depth across donors, an assumption that may not hold. A later analysis found that TCR association rates varied across HLA loci, with DRB1 alleles showing the most associated TCRs and HLA-C alleles the fewest. A later analysis reported that several top co-occurrence clusters appeared linked to parvovirus B19, influenza, CMV and Epstein-Barr virus. Assigning TCR associations to individual alleles was difficult when HLA alleles, especially DR and DQ, strongly co-occurred. Compared with equally common non-associated chains, HLA-associated TCR beta chains in a later analysis were more clonally expanded and had lower generation probabilities. The earlier analysis of approximately 590 of the donors excluded over 15 rarely observed V segments, including chromosome 9 orphons, because counts were too low. Correlated functional status among segregating V segments might be attributable to linkage disequilibrium, but an unknown experimental factor could not be ruled out. A further reported finding was that TCR beta sequences accurately predicted the HLA-A and HLA-B alleles for most subjects in the first cohort. A group of highly shared sequence variants was considered likely to be a technical artifact of the sequencing pipeline. A later analysis associated about 17,000 TCR beta sequences with specific HLA alleles at a false discovery rate of 0.05. According to a later analysis, most CMV-associated TCR beta chains appeared to be HLA-restricted, and the HLA associations seemed to be driven largely by CMV exposure. In both the original and validation cohorts, the classifier was reported to diagnose cytomegalovirus status with high specificity and sensitivity.

There are a few counts of this clone. There is no known antigen for this receptor. No quality values exist for individual bases; no much larger clone is one base distant. The cohort was made up of several hundred healthy bone marrow donors. All cohort members were sampled while nominally healthy, although unrecorded immune exposures were likely present. The donor was CMV seropositive and was included in the group of 270 or so seropositive cohort members. Every donor gave a peripheral blood sample, and the peripheral blood mononuclear cells from that sample were used for TCR beta sequencing. The Qiagen DNeasy Blood Extraction Kit was used to extract genomic DNA from the blood cell samples. CDR1 and CDR2, looked up from the germline V gene (reference sequence), are MNHEY and SMNVEV. Counted from cysteine to phenylalanine, this CDR3 has 17 amino acids. Only the CDR3 DNA is retained, 51 bases long and in frame from the first base. Trimmed from V: 6 bases; trimmed from J: 0 bases; junction bases lacking a gene match: 10.

The source is a woman in her forties or fifties in good health and CMV-seropositive. The chain is made from TRBV27 and TRBJ2-7; TRBD1 fits 11 bases in the junction. Sequencing used PBMCs. In nucleotides, the sequence is TGTGCCAGCAGGATGAGTGCCGGGACAGGGGGCTCCTACGAGCAGTACTTC. It translates to CASRMSAGTGGSYEQYF.